Each of the 17 T cell receptor beta chains below was sequenced from the same sample in a study of Ad26.COV2.S vaccination and SARS-CoV-2 variants. The assay was immunoSEQ multiplex PCR, and TCRdb's table has in-frame clones only and misses some. The table records about 480,000 clones, around 90% of them present only once. Treatment in this sample: around 19 received Ad26.COV2.S at low or high dose, single or two shots; several received placebo; per-sample allocation not given. Samples analyzed were those drawn on day 63 after the first vaccine or placebo injection. The specimen was peripheral blood, collected in a trial of Ad26.COV2.S vaccine versus placebo. All receptors derive from a person aged 18-60 years who received the Ad26.COV2.S COVID-19 vaccine or a placebo.

The chain joins TRBV7-2 to TRBJ2-1; 9 bases align to TRBD2. CDR3 size: 14 residues. The V gene's germline CDR1 is SGHTA and CDR2 FQGNSA. V trimming: 1 base; J trimming: 9 bases; junction bases outside the gene matches: 4. CDR3: CASSLVAGEGEQFF. CDR3 in DNA: TGTGCCAGCAGCTTAGTAGCGGGAGAAGGTGAGCAGTTCTTC.

The chain joins TRBV27 to TRBJ1-1; D might be TRBD1 (5 bases). CDR1 and CDR2 (germline): MNHEY, SMNVEV (reference sequence). Trimming removed 4 bases at V and 0 bases at J, with 21 bases between. This CDR3 is built from 18 residues. CDR3 amino acids: CASSSSTLGALMNTEAFF. The CDR3 DNA follows: TGTGCCAGCAGTTCTTCCACTTTAGGGGCACTCATGAACACTGAAGCTTTCTTT.

The DNA of the CDR3 is TGTGCCAGCAGCTTACCTCCCCGGGGGCGTGTGTCTGGGGCCAACGTCCTGACTTTC. It codes for CASSLPPRGRVSGANVLTF. The rearrangement links TRBV7-9 to TRBJ2-6, with D tentatively TRBD1 or TRBD2 (6 bases each). Trimming took 2 bases from V and 1 from J, leaving 18 bases between them. The CDR3 is 19 amino acids. Germline-derived CDR1 and CDR2 are SEHNR and FQNEAQ (reference sequence).

The V call is TRBV27, the J call TRBJ2-3, with 9 bases aligning to TRBD2. In germline, CDR1 is MNHEY, CDR2 SMNVEV (reference sequence). The trim removed 6 bases at V and 14 bases at J, leaving 15 bases unmatched. The CDR3 has 14 residues. The CDR3 DNA reads TGTGCCAGCAGCCCCGGGACAGCGGGACTAGCTGCGTATTTT. It translates to CASSPGTAGLAAYF.

This clone was counted between two and nine times. The CDR3 DNA is TGTGCCAGCAGCAACGGACCGGATCAGCCCCAGCATTTT. Amino acid sequence: CASSNGPDQPQHF. This rearrangement joins TRBV7-6 to TRBJ1-5; D unclear. Germline V gene data show CDR1 as SGHVS and CDR2 as FNYEAQ. Trimming cost V 5 bases and J 5 bases, with 10 bases left between them. There are 13 residues in the CDR3.

As concerns this clone: Other DNA sequences within the sample encode an identical CDR3. This chain joins TRBV5-1 and TRBJ1-3, with a weak D call TRBD1 (6 bases). This CDR3 comprises 19 residues. CDR1 is SGHRS, CDR2 YFSETQ, per germline. V gave up 4 bases and J gave up 1 base, with 24 bases separating them. CDR3 in DNA: TGCGCCAGCAGCGCCTACACCCCCTTGGGGGCCGATTCTGGAAACACCATATATTTT. This gives the protein CASSAYTPLGADSGNTIYF.

This clone was observed a single time. The rearrangement links TRBV2 to TRBJ1-5, with D hard to call. Trimming stripped 4 bases from V and 0 bases from J, with 13 bases between. Germline lookup yields CDR1 SNHLY and CDR2 FYNNEI. This CDR3 region has 16 residues. The CDR3 loop is CASSADRGLSNQPQHF. CDR3 sequence (DNA): TGTGCCAGCAGTGCTGACCGTGGACTTAGCAATCAGCCCCAGCATTTT.

V and J are TRBV10-3 and TRBJ2-1; 14 bases match TRBD2. With 3 bases clipped from V and 6 bases from J, the junction kept 4 bases outside the gene matches. Germline V gene lookup returns CDR1 ENHRY and CDR2 SYGVKD. The CDR3 has 16 residues. This CDR3 is CAISDPGTSGSNEQFF. The CDR3 DNA reads TGTGCCATCAGTGATCCCGGGACTAGCGGGAGCAATGAGCAGTTCTTC.

The chain has TRBV27 and TRBJ2-7; D gene unclear. The CDR3 runs to 15 residues. The germline gives CDR1 MNHEY, CDR2 SMNVEV (reference sequence). Trimming took off 2 bases at V and 0 bases at J, with 11 bases between the two ends. Here the CDR3 reads CASSLRAGASYEQYF. The CDR3 DNA reads as TGTGCCAGCAGTTTAAGGGCAGGAGCCTCCTACGAGCAGTACTTC.

The V and J genes are TRBV5-4 and TRBJ1-2; no reliable D call. V was clipped by 4 bases and J by 6 bases, with 25 bases between them. The CDR3 has 17 residues. Per the germline V gene, CDR1 is SGHNT and CDR2 is YYREEE (reference sequence). CDR3: CASSDPRDRLKRHGYTF. In nucleotides, the CDR3 is TGTGCCAGCAGCGACCCTCGCGACCGCTTAAAACGACATGGCTACACCTTC.

The chain uses TRBV27 and TRBJ2-7; the D gene could be TRBD1 or TRBD2 (5 bases each). The germline gives CDR1 MNHEY, CDR2 SMNVEV (reference sequence). This CDR3 spans 17 amino acids. The ends were cut back, 5 bases at V and 4 bases at J, with 24 bases in the middle. The CDR3 is CASSQSGAQGIRYEQYF. CDR3 DNA sequence: TGTGCCAGCAGTCAATCCGGGGCCCAGGGTATTAGGTACGAGCAGTACTTC.

The rearrangement uses TRBV5-6 and TRBJ2-7; either TRBD1 or TRBD2 may fit D (7 bases each). The CDR3 totals 14 residues. Germline V lookup: CDR1 SGHDT, CDR2 YYEEEE. Deletions cut 4 bases from V and 3 bases from J, with 14 bases between. The CDR3 nucleotides read TGTGCCAGCAGCCCAGGGGGGGCCCACTACGAGCAGTACTTC. It specifies CASSPGGAHYEQYF.

The chain is built from TRBV7-2 and TRBJ2-4; possibly TRBD2 for D (6 bases). Trimming took off 0 bases at V and 8 bases at J, with 11 bases between the two ends. The CDR3 length is 14 residues. Germline loops: CDR1 SGHTA, CDR2 FQGNSA. CDR3 sequence reads: CASSLADWRDIQYF. For the CDR3, the DNA is TGTGCCAGCAGCTTAGCGGACTGGAGGGACATTCAGTACTTC.

The V and J genes are TRBV7-3 and TRBJ2-1; a possible D gene is TRBD1 (6 bases). Trimming left V 2 bases short and J 4 bases short, with 12 bases between. Per the germline V gene, CDR1 is SGHTA and CDR2 is FQGTGA. There are 15 residues in the CDR3. CDR3 residues: CASSLFGQPYNEQFF. CDR3 nucleotides: TGTGCCAGCAGCTTATTCGGACAGCCGTACAATGAGCAGTTCTTC.

This rearrangement joins TRBV30 to TRBJ2-1; 9 nucleotides match TRBD2. CDR3 size: 14 residues. With V trimmed by 2 bases and J by 15 bases, 14 bases remained unmatched. Germline values: CDR1 GTSNPN, CDR2 SVGIG (reference sequence). CDR3 sequence: CAWSPDMVREGRFF. CDR3 bases: TGTGCCTGGAGTCCGGACATGGTGCGGGAGGGCCGGTTCTTC.

Remarks on this clone: Other DNA sequences in the same sample also yield this CDR3. The CDR3: CSARGPDTQYF. CDR3 nucleotide sequence: TGCAGTGCTAGGGGCCCAGATACGCAGTATTTT. V usage is TRBV20-1 and J usage is TRBJ2-3; D unclear. This CDR3 has 11 amino acids. CDR1 and CDR2 from the germline V gene are DFQATT and SNEGSKA (reference sequence). Trimming pared 3 bases from V and 4 bases from J, leaving 5 bases between.

This chain joins TRBV27 and TRBJ1-5; D gene ambiguous. This CDR3 has 14 amino acids. The germline V and J ends were trimmed by 0 bases and 1 base, with 4 bases remaining between them. Germline V gene sequence: CDR1 MNHEY, CDR2 SMNVEV (reference sequence). This CDR3 reads CASSLSPSNQPQHF. CDR3 bases: TGTGCCAGCAGTTTATCTCCGAGCAATCAGCCCCAGCATTTT.